Below, 21 T cell receptor beta chains from the same sample are listed, as sequenced in a study of T cell responses to AZD1222 COVID-19 vaccine. Sequencing was performed with immunoSEQ multiplex PCR; in TCRdb, only in-frame clones are kept and a portion is missing. The sample has approximately 150,000 clones; 90% to 95% are singletons. The sample in question was peripheral blood, obtained after recovery from COVID-19. The receptors were gathered from an adult who had recovered from COVID-19.

To note about this clone: Other nucleotide sequences from this sample produce the same CDR3. The chain is built from TRBV28 and TRBJ2-1, with D unresolved. Germline-derived CDR1 and CDR2 are MDHEN and SYDVKM. The CDR3 extends over 11 amino acids. V was trimmed by 8 bases and J by 4 bases, leaving 6 bases between them. In nucleotides, the CDR3 is TGTGCCAGCCGTAGATACAATGAGCAGTTCTTC. Translating gives CASRRYNEQFF. Based on the CDR3 plus reference TRBV28 and TRBJ2-1, the full variable domain is DVKVTQSSRYLVKRTGEKVFLECVQDMDHENMFWYRQDPGLGLRLIYFSYDVKMKEKGDIPEGYSVSREKKERFSLILESASTNQTSMYLCASRRYNEQFFGPGTRLTVL.

The chain joins TRBV7-2 to TRBJ2-7; D may correspond to TRBD1 or TRBD2 (6 bases each). CDR3 length: 16 residues. The germline gives CDR1 SGHTA, CDR2 FQGNSA. The V end lost 5 bases, the J end lost 2 bases, and 19 bases lay between the germline ends. The CDR3 loop reads CASSGGLGTTTYEQYF. The CDR3 nucleotides are TGTGCCAGCAGCGGAGGGCTCGGGACAACGACCTACGAGCAGTACTTC.

V is TRBV7-9 and J is TRBJ1-5, with unresolved D. V gave up 5 bases and J gave up 2 bases, with 16 bases separating them. This CDR3 region has 16 residues. Germline CDR1 reads SEHNR; CDR2 reads FQNEAQ (reference sequence). The CDR3 DNA reads as TGTGCCAGCAGCGCCGACAAGGCAGGCCGCAATCAGCCCCAGCATTTT. Translation gives CASSADKAGRNQPQHF.

The chain links TRBV3-1 (or the pseudogene TRBV3-2) to TRBJ2-1; D ambiguous. The CDR3 runs 14 residues. With 1 base removed from V and 4 bases from J, the gap between germline ends came to 8 bases. Germline-derived CDR1 and CDR2 are LGHDT and YNNKEL (reference sequence). CDR3 region: CASSQGVWYNEQFF. The CDR3 bases are TGTGCCAGCAGCCAAGGGGTGTGGTACAATGAGCAGTTCTTC.

This rearrangement joins TRBV13 to TRBJ1-1; D gene uncertain. V was pared by 3 bases and J by 4 bases, with 6 bases between. The CDR3 is 12 residues long. Germline CDR1 and CDR2: PRHDT and FYEKMQ (reference sequence). In DNA form, the CDR3 reads TGTGCCAGCAGCTTTCGTGTCACTGAAGCTTTCTTT. Translation: CASSFRVTEAFF. Combining the CDR3 with reference TRBV13 and TRBJ1-1 gives the whole variable domain AAGVIQSPRHLIKEKRETATLKCYPIPRHDTVYWYQQGPGQDPQFLISFYEKMQSDKGSIPDRFSAQQFSDYHSELNMSSLELGDSALYFCASSFRVTEAFFGQGTRLTVV.

The rearrangement links TRBV6-5 to TRBJ2-7, with TRBD2 matching over 13 bases. This CDR3 has 13 residues. The germline CDR1 and CDR2 sequences are MNHEY and SVGAGI. V lost 8 bases to trimming and J lost 2 bases; unmatched junction nucleotides: 0. Written as DNA, the CDR3 is TGTGCCAGCGGACTAGCGGGAGCCTACGAGCAGTACTTC. Protein sequence: CASGLAGAYEQYF.

About this clone itself: The sample has other DNA sequences that encode this CDR3 too. The chain is built from TRBV7-9 and TRBJ1-5; 10 bases are a match to TRBD1. The CDR3 covers 15 residues. Trimming took 1 base from V and 4 from J; bases not matched to a gene: 1. CDR1 SEHNR and CDR2 FQNEAQ come from the germline V gene (reference sequence). In DNA, the CDR3 is TGTGCCAGCAGCTTAGGACAGGGGGCAAATCAGCCCCAGCATTTT. Residues: CASSLGQGANQPQHF.

J is TRBJ1-2 and V is TRBV20-1; D remains unclear. V lost 8 bases and J 8 bases, leaving 15 bases between the germline ends. CDR1 is DFQATT, CDR2 SNEGSKA, per germline (reference sequence). The CDR3 sequence is 11 residues long. CDR3 in DNA: TGCAGTTCGACGGACCTGGGGGGCTACACCTTC. As protein: CSSTDLGGYTF.

This clone came up once. J is TRBJ2-3 and V is TRBV18, with 8 bases aligning to TRBD1. The CDR3 runs 15 residues. V lost 6 bases, J lost 1 base, and 6 bases stayed unmatched. Per the germline V gene, CDR1 is KGHSH and CDR2 is LQKENI. CDR3 sequence reads: CASSSPGQGTDTQYF. The CDR3 DNA sequence: TGTGCCAGCTCGTCCCCGGGACAGGGCACAGATACGCAGTATTTT.

The rearrangement joins TRBV5-1 to TRBJ2-3, with 7 bases identical to TRBD2. Germline V gives CDR1 SGHRS, CDR2 YFSETQ. This CDR3 is 18 amino acids long. J lost 3 bases, V lost 6 bases, and 19 bases had no gene match. The CDR3 protein is CASNKLRGPAGATDTQYF. CDR3 nucleotide sequence: TGCGCCAGCAACAAACTACGGGGCCCCGCGGGAGCAACAGATACGCAGTATTTT. The whole variable domain, remainder taken from reference TRBV5-1 and TRBJ2-3, is KAGVTQTPRYLIKTRGQQVTLSCSPISGHRSVSWYQQTPGQGLQFLFEYFSETQRNKGNFPGRFSGRQFSNSRSEMNVSTLELGDSALYLCASNKLRGPAGATDTQYFGPGTRLTVL.

The J gene is TRBJ2-7, the V gene TRBV18, with 7 bases matching TRBD2. J gave up 5 bases and V 7 bases, and 8 bases lay outside the gene matches. In germline, CDR1 is KGHSH, CDR2 LQKENI. CDR3 length: 13 amino acids. The CDR3 reads CASWAGAGDEQYF. The CDR3 DNA reads as TGTGCCAGCTGGGCGGGTGCGGGGGACGAGCAGTACTTC.

The chain employs TRBV10-1 and TRBJ1-1; D is unclear. The germline V gene encodes CDR1 WNHNN and CDR2 SYGVQD (reference sequence). The CDR3 has 13 residues. V gave up 0 bases and J gave up 1 base, with 3 bases separating them. CDR3 in amino acids: CASSESSNTEAFF. The CDR3 DNA reads TGCGCCAGCAGTGAGTCTTCGAACACTGAAGCTTTCTTT.

The chain has TRBV28 and TRBJ2-1; TRBD2 matches at 8 bases. This CDR3 is built from 15 residues. V lost 8 bases, J lost 10 bases, and 16 bases stayed unmatched. Looked up from germline, CDR1 is MDHEN and CDR2 is SYDVKM. The CDR3 region is CASERERSGYKEQFF. CDR3 bases: TGTGCCAGCGAGCGGGAGAGGAGCGGTTATAAGGAGCAGTTCTTC.

The chain carries TRBV10-3 and TRBJ2-6; no clear D. The length of the CDR3 is 13 residues. V dropped 8 bases and J dropped 0 bases, with 5 bases sitting between them. Germline CDR1 and CDR2: ENHRY and SYGVKD. The CDR3 sequence: CAIFFSGANVLTF. DNA for the CDR3: TGTGCCATCTTTTTCTCTGGGGCCAACGTCCTGACTTTC.

The chain carries TRBV30 and TRBJ1-2; no definite D call. Trimming shortened V by 0 bases and J by 8 bases, and 13 bases separated the two germline ends. Germline loops: CDR1 GTSNPN, CDR2 SVGIG (reference sequence). This CDR3 has 13 residues. The CDR3 is CAWSVGLLRGYTF. Written as DNA, the CDR3 is TGTGCCTGGAGTGTCGGACTCTTGAGAGGCTACACCTTC.

The chain's CDR3 is CAWSVRGRGRYNEQFF. CDR3 in DNA: TGTGCCTGGAGTGTACGAGGGCGGGGTAGGTACAATGAGCAGTTCTTC. The J gene is TRBJ2-1, the V gene TRBV30; perhaps TRBD2 as D (6 bases). The CDR3 has 16 residues. Trimming pared 0 bases from V and 4 bases from J, leaving 16 bases between. The germline V gene has CDR1 GTSNPN and CDR2 SVGIG (reference sequence).

DNA for the CDR3: TGTGCCAGCAGCGCAACTAGCGGGAGGGACTTTTACAATGAGCAGTTCTTC. Translation: CASSATSGRDFYNEQFF. This chain connects TRBV9 to TRBJ2-1, with 13 bases lining up with TRBD2. CDR1 SGDLS and CDR2 YYNGEE come from the germline V gene. The CDR3 sequence is 17 residues long. The V gene end was trimmed by 3 bases and the J gene end by 4 bases; junction bases not matched to a gene: 7.

This chain links TRBV2 with TRBJ1-5; no reliable D call. V dropped 4 bases and J dropped 4 bases, with 5 bases sitting between them. CDR1 is SNHLY and CDR2 is FYNNEI in the germline V gene. The CDR3 consists of 12 residues. CDR3 sequence reads: CASSAGNQPQHF. CDR3 nucleotides: TGTGCCAGCAGTGCAGGAAATCAGCCCCAGCATTTT.

The chain links TRBV11-3 to TRBJ2-2, with a possible D match to TRBD1 (5 bases). Trimming pared 2 bases from V and 7 bases from J, leaving 8 bases between. The germline V gene encodes CDR1 SGHNT and CDR2 YENEEA. This CDR3 contains 13 residues. The CDR3 DNA follows: TGTGCCAGCAGCTTACAGGGTAGCGGGGAGCTGTTTTTT. This sequence encodes CASSLQGSGELFF.

Comment on this clone: The sample carries other DNA sequences with the same CDR3. V and J are TRBV5-8 and TRBJ1-3, with unresolved D. The germline V gene encodes CDR1 SGHTS and CDR2 YDEGEE. The ends were cut back, 2 bases at V and 0 bases at J, with 9 bases in the middle. CDR3 length: 15 residues. The CDR3 nucleotides are TGTGCCAGCAGCTTTTCCGGGAGCTCTGGAAACACCATATATTTT. Protein product: CASSFSGSSGNTIYF.

The V gene is TRBV27, the J gene TRBJ2-1, with D possibly TRBD1 on 5 matching bases. There are 15 residues in the CDR3. Germline CDR1 is MNHEY and CDR2 is SMNVEV (reference sequence). V was shortened by 6 bases and J by 2 bases, with 14 bases between the two germline ends. The CDR3 nucleotides are TGTGCCAGCAGGCTCAGGGATAGGACCTACAATGAGCAGTTCTTC. Translating it yields CASRLRDRTYNEQFF.